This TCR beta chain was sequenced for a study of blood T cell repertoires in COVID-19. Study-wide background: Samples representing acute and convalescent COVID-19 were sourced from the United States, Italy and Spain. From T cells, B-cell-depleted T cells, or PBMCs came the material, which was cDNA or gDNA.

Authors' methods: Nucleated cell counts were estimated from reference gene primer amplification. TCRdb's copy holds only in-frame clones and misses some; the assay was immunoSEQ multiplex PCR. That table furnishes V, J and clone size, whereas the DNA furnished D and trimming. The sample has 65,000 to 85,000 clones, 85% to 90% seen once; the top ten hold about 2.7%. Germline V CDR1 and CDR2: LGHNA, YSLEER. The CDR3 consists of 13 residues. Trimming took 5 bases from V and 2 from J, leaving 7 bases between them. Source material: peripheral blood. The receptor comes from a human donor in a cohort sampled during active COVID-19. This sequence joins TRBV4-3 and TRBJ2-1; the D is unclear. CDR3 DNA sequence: TGCGCCAGCAGCACCCGGGCCTACAATGAGCAGTTCTTC. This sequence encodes CASSTRAYNEQFF.